Listed here are 9 T cell receptor beta chains from one sample, sequenced in a study of CD8+ T cells in alopecia areata. Extracted RNA was reverse transcribed, and the resulting cDNA served as sequencing template. Data came from immunoSEQ multiplex PCR; TCRdb stores just in-frame clones and leaves some out. In the table there are just over 150,000 clones, just over 65% of which are singletons. Stated treatment: oral pan-JAK inhibitor, 5-10 mg twice daily. The sample was CD4+ T cells sorted from blood, taken at week 4, from a patient treated with tofacitinib. Source of these receptors: a human donor with alopecia areata.

This chain connects TRBV7-9 to TRBJ2-3, with D maybe TRBD1 (6 bases). Looked up from germline, CDR1 is SEHNR and CDR2 is FQNEAQ (reference sequence). V gave up 5 bases and J gave up 4 bases, with 10 bases separating them. The CDR3 has 13 residues. This chain's CDR3 is CASSATGSDTQYF. CDR3 in DNA: TGTGCCAGCAGCGCCACAGGGTCAGATACGCAGTATTTT. Based on the CDR3 plus reference TRBV7-9 and TRBJ2-3, the full variable domain is DTGVSQNPRHKITKRGQNVTFRCDPISEHNRLYWYRQTLGQGPEFLTYFQNEAQLEKSRLLSDRFSAERPKGSFSTLEIQRTEQGDSAMYLCASSATGSDTQYFGPGTRLTVL.

This clone has just a few counts. The J gene is TRBJ1-1, the V gene TRBV19; D remains unclear. Trimming shortened V by 3 bases and J by 0 bases, and 8 bases separated the two germline ends. Germline V lookup: CDR1 LNHDA, CDR2 SQIVND (reference sequence). This CDR3 has 14 residues. The CDR3 sequence is CASSMVRLNTEAFF. The CDR3 coding sequence is TGTGCCAGTAGTATGGTAAGGCTGAACACTGAAGCTTTCTTT.

This sequence joins TRBV29-1 and TRBJ2-5, with a tentative D call TRBD2 (6 bases). Between the trimmed V and J ends, which lost 7 bases and 4 bases, there was a span of 28 bases. CDR3 length equals 17 residues. CDR1 and CDR2 from the germline V gene are SQVTM and ANQGSEA. The DNA for the CDR3 is TGCAGCGCCACTGGGGGGATCTCGGGGTCTAGACCAGAGACCCAGTACTTC. Protein: CSATGGISGSRPETQYF.

The DNA for the CDR3 is TGCGCCAGCAGCTTAGGGACAGGGGGCACCTACGAGCAGTACTTC. Translated: CASSLGTGGTYEQYF. The rearrangement joins TRBV5-1 to TRBJ2-7, with 12 positions matching TRBD1. The CDR3 loop spans 15 amino acids. Germline values: CDR1 SGHRS, CDR2 YFSETQ. The V segment lost 2 bases and the J segment 2 bases; nucleotides outside the gene matches: 2.

The CDR3 sequence is CASSQPGTGGEQYF. Here the CDR3 DNA reads TGCGCCAGCAGCCAACCGGGGACAGGGGGCGAGCAGTACTTC. This chain connects TRBV4-1 to TRBJ2-7, with 11 bases aligning to TRBD1. The CDR3 sequence is 14 residues long. The J segment lost 6 bases and the V segment lost 2 bases, leaving 3 bases of the junction unmatched. Germline CDR1 and CDR2: MGHRA and YSYEKL.

J is TRBJ1-1 and V is TRBV7-3; 9 bases line up with TRBD1. With V trimmed by 5 bases and J by 7 bases, 5 bases remained unmatched. CDR1 is SGHTA and CDR2 is FQGTGA in the germline V gene. This CDR3 spans 13 amino acids. CDR3 nucleotide sequence: TGTGCCAGCAGCAACAGGGGGCCCGGTGAAGCTTTCTTT. It yields the protein CASSNRGPGEAFF. Using reference TRBV7-3 and TRBJ1-1 for the parts outside the CDR3, the full variable domain is GAGVSQTPSNKVTEKGKYVELRCDPISGHTALYWYRQSLGQGPEFLIYFQGTGAADDSGLPNDRFFAVRPEGSVSTLKIQRTERGDSAVYLCASSNRGPGEAFFGQGTRLTVV.

In the case of this clone: Other DNA variants within this sample encode the same CDR3. The V call is TRBV29-1, the J call TRBJ1-2, with 9 nucleotides matching TRBD1. The germline V gene has CDR1 SQVTM and CDR2 ANQGSEA. The CDR3 runs to 11 residues. Trimming cost V 4 bases and J 8 bases; bases outside gene matches: 2. The CDR3 DNA is TGCAGCGTTGGGGGGACAGGGGGCTACACCTTC. It encodes CSVGGTGGYTF.

V gene TRBV30 combines with J gene TRBJ1-6; D perhaps matches TRBD1 (6 bases). The V gene lost 4 bases and the J gene lost 2 bases, with 6 bases spanning the gap. The CDR3 consists of 13 residues. Germline loops: CDR1 GTSNPN, CDR2 SVGIG (reference sequence). The CDR3 DNA is TGTGCCTGGAACAGGGCCTATAATTCACCCCTCCACTTT. It specifies CAWNRAYNSPLHF.

The rearrangement joins TRBV2 to TRBJ2-3; 9 bases align to TRBD1. Germline V gives CDR1 SNHLY, CDR2 FYNNEI. J was trimmed by 2 bases and V by 4 bases; bases with no gene match: 4. CDR3 length: 15 amino acids. The CDR3 nucleotides read TGTGCCAGCAGTGGAGAACAGGGGGCCACAGATACGCAGTATTTT. Encoded protein: CASSGEQGATDTQYF. The variable domain in full, with the rest retrieved from reference TRBV2 and TRBJ2-3, is EPEVTQTPSHQVTQMGQEVILRCVPISNHLYFYWYRQILGQKVEFLVSFYNNEISEKSEIFDDQFSVERPDGSNFTLKIRSTKLEDSAMYFCASSGEQGATDTQYFGPGTRLTVL.